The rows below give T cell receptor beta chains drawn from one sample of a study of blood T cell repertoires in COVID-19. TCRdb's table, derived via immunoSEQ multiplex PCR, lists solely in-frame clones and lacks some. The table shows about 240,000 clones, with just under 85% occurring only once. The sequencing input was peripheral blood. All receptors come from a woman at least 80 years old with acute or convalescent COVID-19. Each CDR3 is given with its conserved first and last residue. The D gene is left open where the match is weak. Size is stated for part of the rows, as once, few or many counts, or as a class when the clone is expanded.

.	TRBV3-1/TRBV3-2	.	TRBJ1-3	TGTGCCAGCAGCCCCCGGGGAGCCACCATATATTTT	CASSPRGATIYF
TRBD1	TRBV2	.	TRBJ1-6	TGTGCCAGCAGTCGAGACCGGACAGGGAATTCACCCCTCCACTTT	CASSRDRTGNSPLHF
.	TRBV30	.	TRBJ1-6	TGTGCCTGGAGTGTAACCAGGGCCAATTCACCCCTCCACTTT	CAWSVTRANSPLHF
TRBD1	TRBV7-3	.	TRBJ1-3	TGTGCCAGCAGCTTCAGACAGGGACCGAGCTCTGGAAACACCATATATTTT	CASSFRQGPSSGNTIYF
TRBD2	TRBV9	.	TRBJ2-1	TGTGCCAGCAGCGGATTAGGGACTAGCGATTACAATGAGCAGTTCTTC	CASSGLGTSDYNEQFF
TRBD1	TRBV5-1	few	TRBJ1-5	TGCGCCAGCAGCTTGACAGGGGATAGCAATCAGCCCCAGCATTTT	CASSLTGDSNQPQHF
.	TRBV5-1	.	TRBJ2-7	TGCGCCAGCAGCTTGGTGGCCGGGGCCTACGAGCAGTACTTC	CASSLVAGAYEQYF
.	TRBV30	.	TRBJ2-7	TGTGCCTGGAGTTTCGGGGTGGCCGCACGGTACTTC	CAWSFGVAARYF
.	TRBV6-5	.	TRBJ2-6	TGTGCCAGCAGTTACCTAATCCAGGGGGGGGCCAACGTCCTGACTTTC	CASSYLIQGGANVLTF
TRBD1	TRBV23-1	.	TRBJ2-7	TGCGCCAGCAGTCAAGCACACTCCGGGACAGGGGGTATGAACGAGCAGTACTTC	CASSQAHSGTGGMNEQYF
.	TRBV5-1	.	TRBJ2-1	TGCGCCAGCAGCTTGCCAGGGAACTACAATGAGCAGTTCTTC	CASSLPGNYNEQFF
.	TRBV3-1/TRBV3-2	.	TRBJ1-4	TGTGCCAGCAGCCAAGTCGGAACCGGGGGGGAAAAACTGTTTTTT	CASSQVGTGGEKLFF
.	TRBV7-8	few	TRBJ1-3	TGTGCCAGCAGCTTAGGGCCCGGAAACACCATATATTTT	CASSLGPGNTIYF
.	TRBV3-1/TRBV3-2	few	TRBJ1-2	TGTGCCAGCAGCCAAGAGAGCGGCAGCTATGGCTACACCTTC	CASSQESGSYGYTF
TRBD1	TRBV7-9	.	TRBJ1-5	TGTGCCAGCAGCCCCGACAGGGAGAGCAATCAGCCCCAGCATTTT	CASSPDRESNQPQHF
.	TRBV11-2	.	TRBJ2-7	TGTGCCAGCAGCTTAGTCGGGTTCTACGAGCAGTACTTC	CASSLVGFYEQYF
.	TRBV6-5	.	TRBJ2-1	TGTGCCAGCAGTTACTCGGGAGGAAATTGGGGCGAGCAGTTCTTC	CASSYSGGNWGEQFF
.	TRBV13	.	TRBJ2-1	TGTGCCAGCAGCCCTAGGCCACGGGACAATGAGCAGTTCTTC	CASSPRPRDNEQFF
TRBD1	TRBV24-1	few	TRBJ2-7	TGTGCCACCAGTGGGGACAGGGCCCCCTACGAGCAGTACTTC	CATSGDRAPYEQYF
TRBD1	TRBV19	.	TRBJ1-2	TGTGCCAGTAGTATAGACCTCAGGGGGCTCGGCTATGGCTACACCTTC	CASSIDLRGLGYGYTF
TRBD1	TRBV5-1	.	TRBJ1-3	TGCGCCAGCAGCCCGGGACAGGGGAACTCTGGAAACACCATATATTTT	CASSPGQGNSGNTIYF
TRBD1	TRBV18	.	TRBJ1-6	TGTGCCAGCTCGAACACAGGGGGCGGTTCACCCCTCCACTTT	CASSNTGGGSPLHF
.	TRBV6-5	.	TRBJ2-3	TGTGCCAGCAGTTACCCGAGGGGGACTACGACAGATACGCAGTATTTT	CASSYPRGTTTDTQYF
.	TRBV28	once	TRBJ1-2	TGTGCCAGCAGTTTAAGGGGTAGGGATGGCTACACCTTC	CASSLRGRDGYTF
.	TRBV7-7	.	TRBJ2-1	TGTGCTAGCAGCTTAGCGGAGGGTGAGCAGTTCTTC	CASSLAEGEQFF
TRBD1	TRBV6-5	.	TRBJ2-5	TGTGCCAGCACCGGGACAGGGCAAGAGACCCAGTACTTC	CASTGTGQETQYF
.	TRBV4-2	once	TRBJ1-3	TGTGCCAGCAGCCAAGTGGACTATGGGGCGGACACCATATATTTT	CASSQVDYGADTIYF
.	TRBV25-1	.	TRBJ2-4	TGTGCCAGCAGTCCTAGACCTTACCCTTTAGCCAAAAACATTCAGTACTTC	CASSPRPYPLAKNIQYF
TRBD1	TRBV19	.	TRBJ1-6	TGTGCCAGTGCCGGGACAGGGGTTAATTCACCCCTCCACTTT	CASAGTGVNSPLHF
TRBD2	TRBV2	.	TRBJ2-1	TGTGCCAGCAGGGAACTAGCGAGTGAGCAGTTCTTC	CASRELASEQFF
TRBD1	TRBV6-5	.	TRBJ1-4	TGTGCCAGCAGTAGCGGACAGGCAACTAATGAAAAACTGTTTTTT	CASSSGQATNEKLFF
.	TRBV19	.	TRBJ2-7	TGTGCCAGTAGTATAGAGTCACGGTTCTCCTACGAGCAGTACTTC	CASSIESRFSYEQYF
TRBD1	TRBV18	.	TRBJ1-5	TGTGCCAGCTCCCCGACGACAGGGAATCAGCCCCAGCATTTT	CASSPTTGNQPQHF
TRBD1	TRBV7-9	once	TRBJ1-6	TGTGCCAGCAGCTCGATGGCAGGGGGCCCGAATAATTCACCCCTCCACTTT	CASSSMAGGPNNSPLHF
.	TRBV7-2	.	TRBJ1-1	TGTGCCAGCAGCTCCCCCGCCGGGGGGGCCAAGAACACTGAAGCTTTCTTT	CASSSPAGGAKNTEAFF
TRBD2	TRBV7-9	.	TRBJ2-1	TGTGCCAGCAGCTTAGCGGGGACTAACAATGAGCAGTTCTTC	CASSLAGTNNEQFF
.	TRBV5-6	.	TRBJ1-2	TGTGCCAGCAGCTTTTCTACGCGCGACAGCTATGGCTACACCTTC	CASSFSTRDSYGYTF
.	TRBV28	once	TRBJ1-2	TGTGCCAGCAGCCCTAATATTGTGGGCTACACCTTC	CASSPNIVGYTF
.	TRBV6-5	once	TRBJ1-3	TGTGCCAGCAGCAGGGACACTGACTCTGGAAACACCATATATTTT	CASSRDTDSGNTIYF
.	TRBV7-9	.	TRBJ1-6	TGTGCCAGCAGCTTAAACGGGGGGGCGGATAATTCACCCCTCCACTTT	CASSLNGGADNSPLHF
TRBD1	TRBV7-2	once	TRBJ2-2	TGTGCCAGCAGGCCCCGACAGGGGGTTTTGGCCGGGGAGCTGTTTTTT	CASRPRQGVLAGELFF
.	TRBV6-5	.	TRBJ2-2	TGTGCCAGCACCCCCGGGACAAAGAACACCGGGGAGCTGTTTTTT	CASTPGTKNTGELFF
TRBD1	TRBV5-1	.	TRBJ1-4	TGCGCCAGCAGCACCTCTGACAGGGGCAATGAAAAACTGTTTTTT	CASSTSDRGNEKLFF
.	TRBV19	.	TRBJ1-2	TGTGCCAGTAGTGATCACAAAGGACGGGGCTATGGCTACACCTTC	CASSDHKGRGYGYTF
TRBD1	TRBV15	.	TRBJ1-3	TGTGCCACCAGCAGAGCCGTTGGGGACAGGGGTGGAAACACCATATATTTT	CATSRAVGDRGGNTIYF
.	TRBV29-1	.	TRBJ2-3	TGCAGCGTAGCCGTAGATACGCAGTATTTT	CSVAVDTQYF
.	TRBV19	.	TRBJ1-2	TGTGCCAGTGACGGGGGAGGGAAGGACTATGGCTACACCTTC	CASDGGGKDYGYTF
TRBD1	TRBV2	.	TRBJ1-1	TGTGCCAGCAGGTCCGACAGGGAAACTGAAGCTTTCTTT	CASRSDRETEAFF
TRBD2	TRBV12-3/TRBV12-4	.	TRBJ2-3	TGTGCCAGCAGCAGACTAGCAACAGATACGCAGTATTTT	CASSRLATDTQYF
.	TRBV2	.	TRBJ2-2	TGTGCCAGCCGGGTTTTGGCCGGGGAGCTGTTTTTT	CASRVLAGELFF